The 22 T cell receptor beta chains given below trace back to one sample, sequenced in a study of T-cell reconstitution after alpha-beta-depleted transplantation in children. Unique molecular identifiers were used to barcode this TCRbeta library. One entry per CDR3 protein, called by TCRdb with MiXCR from the PCR reads. The table lists about 980,000 distinct CDR3 sequences, roughly 31% of them singletons. Material: PBMCs, mostly from graft donor cells, obtained 360 days after TCRalphabeta/CD19-depleted stem cell transplant. The receptors were sampled from a boy in the first two years of life who had a stem cell transplant for SCID, so the T cells may come from the graft donor.

The gene calls are TRBV12-5 and TRBJ2-3; D remains ambiguous. Germline lookup yields CDR1 LGHNT and CDR2 FRNRAP. With 2 bases removed from V and 4 bases from J, the gap between germline ends came to 10 bases. This CDR3 region has 14 residues. CDR3: CASGLIGAADTQYF. CDR3 DNA: TGTGCTAGTGGTTTGATCGGAGCAGCAGATACGCAGTATTTT.

The gene calls are TRBV10-3 and TRBJ2-3; no reliable D call. Germline V gives CDR1 ENHRY, CDR2 SYGVKD. V gave up 6 bases and J gave up 3 bases, with 10 bases separating them. The CDR3 is 13 amino acids. The CDR3 nucleotides are TGTGCCATCAGCGCAGCACAGACAGATACGCAGTATTTT. Its protein product is CAISAAQTDTQYF.

In its sample, this clonotype was seen many times. The gene calls are TRBV27 and TRBJ1-1; D gene ambiguous. This CDR3 is built from 12 residues. CDR1 and CDR2 (germline): MNHEY, SMNVEV (reference sequence). Trimming removed 6 bases from V and 3 bases from J, with 8 bases in between. The CDR3 here is CASRAGYTEAFF. CDR3 sequence (DNA): TGTGCCAGCAGGGCGGGGTACACTGAAGCTTTCTTT.

The sample holds a few counts of this clonotype. This chain connects TRBV6-1 to TRBJ1-4, with TRBD1 as a possible D gene (6 bases). This CDR3 has 16 amino acids. Germline V lookup: CDR1 MNHNS, CDR2 SASEGT. Trimming cost V 6 bases and J 8 bases, with 22 bases left between them. CDR3 sequence: CASRESQGPAREKLFF. In DNA form, the CDR3 reads TGTGCCAGCAGAGAGAGCCAGGGGCCGGCGCGAGAAAAACTGTTTTTT.

V usage is TRBV20-1 and J usage is TRBJ1-2, with 9 bases matching TRBD1. CDR3 length: 13 residues. J was trimmed by 7 bases and V by 4 bases; bases with no gene match: 7. Germline loops: CDR1 DFQATT, CDR2 SNEGSKA (reference sequence). The CDR3 DNA is TGCAGTGCTACACAGGGGGCGCCCGGTGGCTACACCTTC. It is translated as CSATQGAPGGYTF.

This clonotype appeared a few times. The chain employs TRBV7-6 and TRBJ2-1, with 10 nucleotides matching TRBD2. The CDR3 has 16 amino acids. V lost 0 bases to trimming and J lost 8 bases; unmatched junction nucleotides: 7. Germline CDR1 reads SGHVS; CDR2 reads FNYEAQ. The CDR3 DNA sequence: TGTGCCAGCAGCTTAGCGGCTAGCGGGGGCCGGGATGAGCAGTTCTTC. Encoded protein: CASSLAASGGRDEQFF.

CDR3: CSATGEGSSYEQYF. Here the CDR3 DNA reads TGCAGTGCTACAGGGGAGGGTAGCTCCTACGAGCAGTACTTC. V gene TRBV20-1 combines with J gene TRBJ2-7; weak D call: TRBD2 (7 bases). Trimming cost V 4 bases and J 0 bases, with 13 bases left between them. The germline V gene has CDR1 DFQATT and CDR2 SNEGSKA (reference sequence). The CDR3 sequence is 14 residues long.

This clonotype was observed a handful of times. The chain links TRBV29-1 to TRBJ2-3; the match to TRBD2 covers 11 bases. The CDR3 sequence is 15 residues long. V was clipped by 6 bases and J by 1 base; unmatched bases: 6. CDR1 and CDR2 (germline): SQVTM, ANQGSEA. The CDR3 region has the DNA TGCAGCGTCTCCGGACTAGCGGGCCGCACAGATACGCAGTATTTT. This codes for CSVSGLAGRTDTQYF.

The table lists this clonotype with a few counts. The J gene is TRBJ2-1, the V gene TRBV5-1; 7 positions agree with TRBD1. Looked up from germline, CDR1 is SGHRS and CDR2 is YFSETQ. The CDR3 runs to 19 residues. The V segment lost 0 bases and the J segment 0 bases; nucleotides outside the gene matches: 12. The CDR3 reads CASSLGMFTGQSSYNEQFF. CDR3 DNA: TGCGCCAGCAGCTTGGGGATGTTCACGGGACAGAGCTCCTACAATGAGCAGTTCTTC.

This clonotype appeared once. CDR3 loop: CASSPQGKNTEAFF. CDR3 DNA sequence: TGTGCCAGCAGCCCACAGGGTAAGAACACTGAAGCTTTCTTT. V is TRBV2 and J is TRBJ1-1, with D possibly matching TRBD1 (6 bases). The CDR3 contains 14 residues. V lost 6 bases to trimming and J lost 1 base, with 12 bases between them. Germline CDR1 is SNHLY and CDR2 is FYNNEI. Full variable domain (rest looked up from reference TRBV2 and TRBJ1-1): EPEVTQTPSHQVTQMGQEVILRCVPISNHLYFYWYRQILGQKVEFLVSFYNNEISEKSEIFDDQFSVERPDGSNFTLKIRSTKLEDSAMYFCASSPQGKNTEAFFGQGTRLTVV.

This clonotype was recorded many times. This chain links TRBV4-1 with TRBJ1-4; D not resolved. The CDR3 loop spans 15 amino acids. V lost 1 base, J lost 8 bases, and 14 bases lay in between. Germline-derived CDR1 and CDR2 are MGHRA and YSYEKL. CDR3 nucleotides: TGCGCCAGCAGCCAAGCAGACCGCCAAAACGAAAAACTGTTTTTT. Translated, it gives CASSQADRQNEKLFF.

This clonotype has just a few counts. The chain joins TRBV28 to TRBJ1-5; no reliable D call. The CDR3 covers 14 residues. Trimming removed 5 bases from V and 7 bases from J, with 15 bases in between. CDR1 and CDR2 (germline): MDHEN, SYDVKM. The chain's CDR3 is CASSTPPQGQPQHF. For the CDR3, the DNA is TGTGCCAGCAGTACTCCTCCTCAAGGCCAGCCCCAGCATTTT.

This rearrangement joins TRBV18 to TRBJ1-1; D unclear. Trimming shortened V by 5 bases and J by 6 bases, and 13 bases separated the two germline ends. The CDR3 sequence is 13 residues long. The V gene's germline CDR1 is KGHSH and CDR2 LQKENI. As DNA, the CDR3 is TGTGCCAGCTCATCTAGTCGGAAGGCTGAAGCTTTCTTT. Its protein product is CASSSSRKAEAFF.

In DNA, the CDR3 is TGTGCCAGCAGCTTTGACAGGGGAGAGACCCAGTACTTC. Encoded protein: CASSFDRGETQYF. J is TRBJ2-5 and V is TRBV11-2; TRBD1 agrees at 8 bases. The CDR3 is 13 residues long. V shed 3 bases, J shed 4 bases, and the junction held 1 base outside the gene matches. Germline CDR1 SGHAT, CDR2 FQNNGV. The full variable domain, its missing parts supplied by reference TRBV11-2 and TRBJ2-5, is EAGVAQSPRYKIIEKRQSVAFWCNPISGHATLYWYQQILGQGPKLLIQFQNNGVVDDSQLPKDRFSAERLKGVDSTLKIQPAKLEDSAVYLCASSFDRGETQYFGPGTRLLVL.

The sample holds a few counts of this clonotype. The chain joins TRBV12-3 or TRBV12-4 to TRBJ2-7, with 8 bases that match TRBD2. This CDR3 comprises 16 residues. Germline trimming cut 2 bases from V and 3 bases from J; bases unmatched to any gene: 9. The CDR3 spells CASSLWRGAVNYEQYF. The CDR3 bases are TGTGCCAGCAGTTTATGGCGGGGGGCCGTGAACTACGAGCAGTACTTC.

A few counts support this clonotype. CDR3 nucleotide sequence: TGTGCCAGCAGTTTCTCAGGGGCCAAGGGCAATCAGCCCCAGCATTTT. Translated, it gives CASSFSGAKGNQPQHF. The chain combines TRBV28 with TRBJ1-5; a possible D gene is TRBD1 (6 bases). Trimming stripped 3 bases from V and 2 bases from J, with 14 bases between. The CDR3 length is 16 residues. In germline, CDR1 is MDHEN, CDR2 SYDVKM.

The chain couples TRBV2 to TRBJ1-1, with D unresolved. Germline V CDR1 and CDR2: SNHLY, FYNNEI. The CDR3 runs to 13 residues. The V end was cut by 7 bases, the J end by 1 base, with 10 bases between. CDR3 DNA sequence: TGTGCCAGCAAATCGGGCAGGAACACTGAAGCTTTCTTT. Translated: CASKSGRNTEAFF. Using reference TRBV2 and TRBJ1-1 for the parts outside the CDR3, the full variable domain is EPEVTQTPSHQVTQMGQEVILRCVPISNHLYFYWYRQILGQKVEFLVSFYNNEISEKSEIFDDQFSVERPDGSNFTLKIRSTKLEDSAMYFCASKSGRNTEAFFGQGTRLTVV.

The rearrangement links TRBV7-2 to TRBJ2-1; D remains ambiguous. Germline-derived CDR1 and CDR2 are SGHTA and FQGNSA. This CDR3 is 16 amino acids long. V was shortened by 2 bases and J by 2 bases, with 13 bases between the two germline ends. The CDR3 region has the DNA TGTGCCAGCAGCTTATTCCCCAGTAGCCCCTACAATGAGCAGTTCTTC. Translating it yields CASSLFPSSPYNEQFF.

The V call is TRBV6-5, the J call TRBJ1-2; D gene unclear. The CDR3 is 13 amino acids. From germline, CDR1 is MNHEY and CDR2 SVGAGI. Trimming took 3 bases from V and 5 from J, leaving 10 bases between them. CDR3 in amino acids: CASSYNPGYGYTF. The CDR3 DNA reads TGTGCCAGCAGTTATAATCCGGGATATGGCTACACCTTC.

This clonotype was found once. V is TRBV20-1 and J is TRBJ1-1, with D possibly being TRBD1 (6 bases). The CDR3 totals 16 residues. Germline V gives CDR1 DFQATT, CDR2 SNEGSKA (reference sequence). V was trimmed by 6 bases and J by 1 base, leaving 21 bases between them. For the CDR3, the DNA is TGCAGTGCCACTCCTATAAACAGGGCGGGGAACACTGAAGCTTTCTTT. As protein: CSATPINRAGNTEAFF.

The chain has TRBV5-1 and TRBJ1-1; 8 bases line up with TRBD1. CDR1 and CDR2 from the germline V gene are SGHRS and YFSETQ. Trimming took 3 bases from V and 4 from J; bases not matched to a gene: 11. CDR3 length: 16 residues. DNA for the CDR3: TGCGCCAGCAGCTCGGAACCCAGGGGGCGGACCACTGAAGCTTTCTTT. Its translation is CASSSEPRGRTTEAFF.

The chain recombines TRBV29-1 with TRBJ1-2; D is unclear. The germline V gene encodes CDR1 SQVTM and CDR2 ANQGSEA. Deletions cut 7 bases from V and 4 bases from J, with 13 bases between. The CDR3 consists of 12 residues. CDR3 sequence reads: CSADKDRYGYTF. CDR3 nucleotide sequence: TGCAGCGCCGACAAGGATCGCTATGGCTACACCTTC.